This entry lists 32 T cell receptor beta chains sequenced from one sample in a study of T cells in Graves' hyperthyroidism and ophthalmopathy. RNA transcripts provided the source from which TCR beta CDR3 regions were amplified. The HTBI primer set drove a first-round RT-PCR of the TCR CDR3. TCRdb reanalysed the multiplex PCR reads using MiXCR and keeps one entry per CDR3 protein. The repertoire holds approximately 600,000 distinct CDR3 sequences, with 16% as singletons. Sequencing input: blood. The receptors here all came from a woman aged 25-40 years with Graves' hyperthyroidism.

At least ten counts were recorded for this clonotype. This chain joins TRBV10-3 and TRBJ2-7, with D possibly being TRBD2 (8 bases). The CDR3 sequence is 17 residues long. In germline, CDR1 is ENHRY, CDR2 SYGVKD. Trimming took off 0 bases at V and 1 base at J, with 16 bases between the two ends. The CDR3 protein is CAISESNSGTDSYEQYF. CDR3 nucleotide sequence: TGTGCCATCAGTGAGTCTAATAGCGGGACAGATTCCTACGAGCAGTACTTC.

This clonotype was seen at least ten times. The chain joins TRBV12-3 or TRBV12-4 to TRBJ1-4, with 7 positions matching TRBD1. Trimming took 6 bases from V and 7 from J; bases not matched to a gene: 5. This CDR3 region has 13 residues. The CDR3 sequence: CASRQGMGEKLFF. DNA for the CDR3: TGTGCCAGCAGACAGGGGATGGGTGAAAAACTGTTTTTT.

This clonotype was detected ten times or more. The chain recombines TRBV20-1 with TRBJ2-7; 14 nucleotides agree with TRBD2. J gave up 3 bases and V 4 bases, and 17 bases lay outside the gene matches. The length of the CDR3 is 19 residues. Germline V gene data show CDR1 as DFQATT and CDR2 as SNEGSKA (reference sequence). DNA for the CDR3: TGCAGTGCTATGTTAACCGCGACTAGCGGGAGGGCCCTAAACTACGAGCAGTACTTC. Translation gives CSAMLTATSGRALNYEQYF.

The sample holds a few counts of this clonotype. The chain carries TRBV29-1 and TRBJ2-5; TRBD2 matches 14 bases. J gave up 5 bases and V 1 base, and 9 bases lay outside the gene matches. Germline CDR1 is SQVTM and CDR2 is ANQGSEA. CDR3 length equals 17 residues. This chain's CDR3 is CSVEGGTSGRFGETQYF. CDR3 bases: TGCAGCGTTGAAGGCGGGACTAGCGGGAGATTTGGCGAGACCCAGTACTTC.

This clonotype showed up many times. This sequence joins TRBV12-3 or TRBV12-4 and TRBJ2-7, with a possible D match to TRBD1 (5 bases). CDR3 size: 14 residues. The V gene lost 6 bases and the J gene lost 4 bases, with 16 bases spanning the gap. DNA for the CDR3: TGTGCCAGCAGCCCTATTAGGCAGGGATACGAGCAGTACTTC. This encodes CASSPIRQGYEQYF.

The chain carries TRBV5-1 and TRBJ2-7; 7 bases line up with TRBD1. Germline V lookup: CDR1 SGHRS, CDR2 YFSETQ. This CDR3 has 14 amino acids. The V and J ends lost 7 bases and 7 bases, in that order; junction bases with no gene match: 14. CDR3 in amino acids: CASHSGTAIGEQYF. The CDR3 DNA is TGCGCCAGCCATTCCGGGACAGCCATTGGGGAGCAGTACTTC.

This clonotype turned up a few times. This chain links TRBV7-3 with TRBJ2-1; D unclear. The germline gives CDR1 SGHTA, CDR2 FQGTGA. This CDR3 has 12 amino acids. V was cut by 4 bases and J by 8 bases, with 9 bases left in between. The DNA for the CDR3 is TGTGCCAGCAGCTCCGACATGCATGAGCAGTTCTTC. Its protein product is CASSSDMHEQFF.

This clonotype was seen many times. The chain is built from TRBV11-2 and TRBJ2-3, with 10 bases fitting TRBD1. The junction had 3 bases not matched to a gene; V was cut back by 6 bases and J by 6 bases. Germline CDR1 reads SGHAT; CDR2 reads FQNNGV. This CDR3 has 13 residues. The CDR3 spells CASRGQGMDTQYF. In DNA, the CDR3 is TGTGCCAGCAGGGGACAGGGGATGGATACGCAGTATTTT.

This clonotype was observed at least ten times. The chain has TRBV7-8 and TRBJ2-3; TRBD1 is a possible D gene (5 bases). V was trimmed by 1 base and J by 2 bases, leaving 13 bases between them. The CDR3 length is 16 residues. Germline assignment: CDR1 SGHVS and CDR2 FQNEAQ. The DNA of the CDR3 is TGTGCCAGCAGCTTAGTGGGGCTAGTGGACACAGATACGCAGTATTTT. Translating it yields CASSLVGLVDTDTQYF.

This clonotype was detected ten times or more. Written as DNA, the CDR3 is TGTGCCAGCAGCCCCCCCGGGACACCTATCTACGAGCAGTACTTC. This gives the protein CASSPPGTPIYEQYF. V gene TRBV13 combines with J gene TRBJ2-7, with a tentative D call TRBD1 (6 bases). V lost 5 bases, J lost 3 bases, and 17 bases lay in between. Germline V gives CDR1 PRHDT, CDR2 FYEKMQ (reference sequence). The CDR3 has 15 amino acids.

This clonotype was detected only a few times. CDR3 amino acids: CATRDRGTEKNTEAFF. CDR3 sequence (DNA): TGTGCCACACGAGATCGGGGGACCGAAAAGAACACTGAAGCTTTCTTT. This chain connects TRBV19 to TRBJ1-1; tentatively, D is TRBD1 (5 bases). The CDR3 sequence is 16 residues long. V was clipped by 10 bases and J by 1 base, with 22 bases between them. From germline, CDR1 is LNHDA and CDR2 SQIVND (reference sequence).

The rearrangement links TRBV2 to TRBJ2-5; 9 nucleotides align to TRBD1. This CDR3 contains 14 residues. CDR1 SNHLY and CDR2 FYNNEI come from the germline V gene. Unmatched junction bases numbered 5, after V lost 4 bases and J lost 5 bases. CDR3 DNA sequence: TGTGCCAGCAGTGTACAGGGGGCGTTGGAGACCCAGTACTTC. Its translation is CASSVQGALETQYF. Based on the CDR3 plus reference TRBV2 and TRBJ2-5, the full variable domain is EPEVTQTPSHQVTQMGQEVILRCVPISNHLYFYWYRQILGQKVEFLVSFYNNEISEKSEIFDDQFSVERPDGSNFTLKIRSTKLEDSAMYFCASSVQGALETQYFGPGTRLLVL.

This clonotype has more than one count but fewer than ten. J is TRBJ1-2 and V is TRBV12-3 or TRBV12-4; tentatively, D is TRBD1 (5 bases). V lost 7 bases and J lost 3, with 15 bases in between. This CDR3 is built from 14 residues. The CDR3 coding sequence is TGTGCCAGCAATCCCCCGACAGACCACTATGGCTACACCTTC. Residues: CASNPPTDHYGYTF.

Only one count was recorded for this clonotype. The chain uses TRBV24-1 and TRBJ2-7; unclear D gene. This CDR3 spans 18 amino acids. The germline V gene has CDR1 KGHDR and CDR2 SFDVKD. V lost 5 bases to trimming and J lost 3 bases, with 25 bases between them. This CDR3 reads CATSGAGLGPNVDYEQYF. The CDR3, as DNA: TGTGCCACCAGTGGGGCCGGTTTGGGTCCGAATGTGGACTACGAGCAGTACTTC.

The chain links TRBV7-8 to TRBJ2-3; 10 bases are shared with TRBD1. Germline V gives CDR1 SGHVS, CDR2 FQNEAQ. V gave up 10 bases and J gave up 2 bases; unmatched junction bases: 6. The CDR3 sequence is 14 residues long. The CDR3 DNA sequence: TGTGCCATCGAGGACAGGGGGAACACAGATACGCAGTATTTT. Its protein is CAIEDRGNTDTQYF.

This clonotype was found many times. The CDR3 is CASSFNSYEQYF. The CDR3 nucleotides are TGCGCCAGCAGCTTCAACTCCTACGAGCAGTACTTC. The chain employs TRBV5-1 and TRBJ2-7; D gene ambiguous. The CDR3 totals 12 residues. The V and J ends lost 2 bases and 0 bases respectively, with 3 bases between them. Germline V gives CDR1 SGHRS, CDR2 YFSETQ. Supplemented by reference TRBV5-1 and TRBJ2-7, the full variable domain reads KAGVTQTPRYLIKTRGQQVTLSCSPISGHRSVSWYQQTPGQGLQFLFEYFSETQRNKGNFPGRFSGRQFSNSRSEMNVSTLELGDSALYLCASSFNSYEQYFGPGTRLTVT.

Ten or more counts support this clonotype. The gene calls are TRBV27 and TRBJ2-3; 9 bases align to TRBD2. Germline assignment: CDR1 MNHEY and CDR2 SMNVEV (reference sequence). V was pared by 2 bases and J by 2 bases, with 8 bases of the junction left unmatched. CDR3 size: 17 residues. As DNA, the CDR3 is TGTGCCAGCAGTTTACGCCGGACTAGCGTTGACACAGATACGCAGTATTTT. Translating gives CASSLRRTSVDTDTQYF.

This clonotype was picked up many times. CDR3 sequence: CASSLGQGDTDTQYF. The CDR3 bases are TGTGCCAGCAGCTTAGGACAGGGGGACACAGATACGCAGTATTTT. The chain employs TRBV7-3 and TRBJ2-3, with TRBD1 identical over 10 bases. CDR3 length: 15 residues. Germline lookup yields CDR1 SGHTA and CDR2 FQGTGA. Losses at the gene ends were 2 bases for V and 2 bases for J; bases not matched to a gene: 1.

Many counts were recorded for this clonotype. The chain uses TRBV6-2 or TRBV6-3 and TRBJ2-7; 11 bases line up with TRBD1. Looked up from germline, CDR1 is MNHEY and CDR2 is SVGEGT. V lost 5 bases to trimming and J lost 2 bases; unmatched junction nucleotides: 11. The CDR3 totals 17 residues. Here the CDR3 reads CASSTGTGGYTTYEQYF. The CDR3 nucleotides read TGTGCCAGCAGTACCGGGACAGGGGGATATACTACCTACGAGCAGTACTTC.

This clonotype was counted at least ten times. This rearrangement joins TRBV7-8 to TRBJ2-3; D possibly corresponds to TRBD2 (7 bases). The CDR3 runs 18 residues. Trimming removed 1 base at V and 4 bases at J, with 21 bases between. CDR1 is SGHVS, CDR2 FQNEAQ, per germline. The CDR3 region is CASSLGGGGRGFPDTQYF. The CDR3 DNA reads as TGTGCCAGCAGCTTAGGGGGGGGTGGCAGGGGATTTCCAGATACGCAGTATTTT.

The table lists this clonotype with many counts. This chain connects TRBV20-1 to TRBJ2-7; TRBD2 matches 7 bases. This CDR3 region has 17 residues. Germline loops: CDR1 DFQATT, CDR2 SNEGSKA (reference sequence). V trimming: 0 bases; J trimming: 1 base; junction bases outside the gene matches: 12. The CDR3 coding sequence is TGCAGTGCTAGAGACGGCTTTAAATCAGCGGGGTCCTACGAGCAGTACTTC. The encoded protein is CSARDGFKSAGSYEQYF.

The V gene is TRBV20-1, the J gene TRBJ2-7; TRBD1 agrees at 7 bases. CDR1 and CDR2 from the germline V gene are DFQATT and SNEGSKA (reference sequence). J gave up 2 bases and V 7 bases, and 8 bases lay outside the gene matches. The CDR3 consists of 13 residues. CDR3 in DNA: TGCAGTGTGGTCGGACAGGCCACCTACGAGCAGTACTTC. Translation gives CSVVGQATYEQYF.

This clonotype was picked up a small number of times. The V call is TRBV7-2, the J call TRBJ1-1, with no clear D. This CDR3 comprises 12 residues. Germline CDR1 is SGHTA and CDR2 is FQGNSA. V dropped 3 bases and J dropped 11 bases, with 13 bases sitting between them. The CDR3 DNA sequence: TGTGCCAGCAGCTTCTTTGGGGATTCGGCTTTCTTT. Protein product: CASSFFGDSAFF.

This chain joins TRBV20-1 and TRBJ2-5; the D gene is possibly TRBD2 (6 bases). Per germline, CDR1 DFQATT and CDR2 SNEGSKA (reference sequence). The V gene lost 1 base and the J gene lost 0 bases, with 12 bases spanning the gap. The CDR3 consists of 15 residues. The DNA for the CDR3 is TGCAGTGCTAGAGGGCGACGGGGGTACCAAGAGACCCAGTACTTC. This translates into CSARGRRGYQETQYF.

The table lists this clonotype with many counts. The rearrangement links TRBV20-1 to TRBJ2-1; 7 nucleotides match TRBD2. The J segment lost 4 bases and the V segment lost 3 bases, leaving 12 bases of the junction unmatched. The length of the CDR3 is 16 residues. The V gene's germline CDR1 is DFQATT and CDR2 SNEGSKA (reference sequence). CDR3 DNA sequence: TGCAGTGCTAGTGACGTGGGCGGGAGAAGGTACAATGAGCAGTTCTTC. Translation: CSASDVGGRRYNEQFF.

V usage is TRBV7-9 and J usage is TRBJ2-7; 14 positions agree with TRBD2. V trimming: 5 bases; J trimming: 8 bases; junction bases outside the gene matches: 11. The CDR3 spans 16 residues. Germline V gene lookup returns CDR1 SEHNR and CDR2 FQNEAQ (reference sequence). CDR3 in amino acids: CASSPSGTSGSNKQYF. CDR3 DNA: TGTGCCAGCAGCCCAAGTGGGACTAGCGGGAGTAACAAGCAGTACTTC.

This clonotype was detected ten times or more. The J gene is TRBJ1-1, the V gene TRBV20-1, with D uncertain. Between the trimmed V and J ends, which lost 5 bases and 2 bases, there was a span of 15 bases. The CDR3 has 14 amino acids. Germline lookup yields CDR1 DFQATT and CDR2 SNEGSKA (reference sequence). The CDR3 loop is CSAGKRIANTEAFF. DNA of the CDR3: TGCAGTGCTGGAAAAAGGATTGCAAACACTGAAGCTTTCTTT.

A remark on this clonotype: This may come from a read error, since a much larger clone is one base off. CDR3: CVSSSRDRGSTGELFF. The CDR3 DNA is TGTGTCAGCAGCAGCCGGGACAGGGGAAGCACCGGGGAGCTGTTTTTT. The chain employs TRBV7-3 and TRBJ2-2, with TRBD1 matching 10 bases. Germline-derived CDR1 and CDR2 are SGHTA and FQGTGA. The CDR3 loop spans 16 amino acids.

This CDR3 reads CASTLMGWAQEPQHF. CDR3 sequence (DNA): TGTGCCAGTACCCTCATGGGATGGGCTCAGGAGCCCCAGCATTTT. The V and J genes are TRBV19 and TRBJ1-5; no reliable D call. CDR1 is LNHDA, CDR2 SQIVND, per germline (reference sequence). This CDR3 is 15 amino acids long. Trimming stripped 7 bases from V and 8 bases from J, with 21 bases between.

CDR3 DNA: TGTGCCACCCAAATGTCGGCCTCTGGAAACACCATATATTTT. This sequence encodes CATQMSASGNTIYF. The genes are TRBV12-3 or TRBV12-4 and TRBJ1-3; D not resolved. V was trimmed by 10 bases and J by 0 bases, leaving 13 bases between them. This CDR3 has 14 residues.

Many counts were recorded for this clonotype. V usage is TRBV27 and J usage is TRBJ2-7; TRBD2 aligns across 11 bases. The length of the CDR3 is 19 residues. After removal of 0 bases from V and 2 bases from J, the junction contained 12 bases not matched to a gene. CDR1 and CDR2 from the germline V gene are MNHEY and SMNVEV (reference sequence). The CDR3 DNA reads TGTGCCAGCAGTTTATCGAGACCCTTAGCGGGAGGGCCCCCCTACGAGCAGTACTTC. Protein: CASSLSRPLAGGPPYEQYF.

This clonotype appeared once. The CDR3 protein is CASSVEGPTDTQYF. The CDR3 bases are TGTGCCAGCAGCGTAGAGGGGCCCACAGATACGCAGTATTTT. This chain uses TRBV9 with TRBJ2-3; D perhaps matches TRBD1 (5 bases). This CDR3 contains 14 residues. With 0 bases removed from V and 2 bases from J, the gap between germline ends came to 7 bases. Germline values: CDR1 SGDLS, CDR2 YYNGEE.